This entry lists 10 T cell receptor beta chains sequenced from one sample in a study of blood T cell repertoires in COVID-19. Only in-frame clones appear in the TCRdb table, and some are missing; sequencing was by immunoSEQ multiplex PCR. Altogether 100,000 or so clones are present, 85% being singletons, with the ten largest covering about 10%. Sequencing was done on a sample of peripheral blood. These receptors all stem from a woman in her seventies with active or convalescent COVID-19.

The CDR3 protein is CASSLLAETGELFF. In DNA, the CDR3 is TGCGCCAGCAGCTTGTTGGCGGAGACCGGGGAGCTGTTTTTT. This chain connects TRBV5-1 to TRBJ2-2; D remains unclear. Germline lookup yields CDR1 SGHRS and CDR2 YFSETQ. V was pared by 1 base and J by 5 bases, with 9 bases between. This CDR3 spans 14 amino acids.

This sequence joins TRBV7-2 and TRBJ2-7; TRBD1 matches 7 bases. The J segment lost 6 bases and the V segment lost 5 bases, leaving 13 bases of the junction unmatched. CDR1 and CDR2 from the germline V gene are SGHTA and FQGNSA. The CDR3 loop spans 15 amino acids. The CDR3, as DNA: TGTGCCAGCAGCCCCCGTGGACAGGCCTCACGCGAGCAGTACTTC. Protein: CASSPRGQASREQYF.

The rearrangement uses TRBV7-2 and TRBJ2-3, with 8 bases matching TRBD1. V trimming: 5 bases; J trimming: 3 bases; junction bases outside the gene matches: 7. Germline-derived CDR1 and CDR2 are SGHTA and FQGNSA. This CDR3 has 15 amino acids. CDR3 loop: CASSLGQGQTDTQYF. The CDR3 coding sequence is TGTGCCAGCAGCCTCGGACAGGGACAAACAGATACGCAGTATTTT.

This chain connects TRBV27 to TRBJ1-6; D remains unclear. The CDR3 is made up of 15 amino acids. Looked up from germline, CDR1 is MNHEY and CDR2 is SMNVEV (reference sequence). V lost 5 bases and J lost 10, with 18 bases in between. CDR3 sequence reads: CASSPGPMRGSPLHF. DNA of the CDR3: TGTGCCAGCAGTCCCGGCCCGATGAGAGGGTCACCCCTCCACTTT.

This clone has only a few counts. This rearrangement joins TRBV19 to TRBJ2-2, with TRBD1 matching 7 bases. Germline lookup yields CDR1 LNHDA and CDR2 SQIVND (reference sequence). V was pared by 6 bases and J by 1 base, with 8 bases of the junction left unmatched. CDR3 length equals 16 residues. In DNA form, the CDR3 reads TGTGCCAGTAGCACCGGACAGGTTCGGAACACCGGGGAGCTGTTTTTT. It translates to CASSTGQVRNTGELFF.

The chain employs TRBV15 and TRBJ2-7; D may be TRBD2 (5 bases). With 0 bases removed from V and 1 base from J, the gap between germline ends came to 7 bases. Per the germline V gene, CDR1 is LNHNV and CDR2 is YYDKDF (reference sequence). The CDR3 has 14 residues. Here the CDR3 reads CATSRDEGSYEQYF. The CDR3 DNA follows: TGTGCCACCAGCAGAGATGAGGGTTCCTACGAGCAGTACTTC.

V and J are TRBV28 and TRBJ1-6; tentative D call: TRBD1 (6 bases). The germline CDR1 and CDR2 sequences are MDHEN and SYDVKM. This CDR3 is built from 15 residues. With 3 bases removed from V and 3 bases from J, the gap between germline ends came to 9 bases. The CDR3 DNA follows: TGTGCCAGCAGTTTCGACAGGATCTATAATTCACCCCTCCACTTT. Residues: CASSFDRIYNSPLHF.

The chain recombines TRBV5-4 with TRBJ2-1, with 10 bases aligning to TRBD2. The CDR3 loop spans 15 amino acids. Germline V CDR1 and CDR2: SGHNT, YYREEE (reference sequence). The trim removed 2 bases at V and 7 bases at J, leaving 6 bases unmatched. CDR3 sequence reads: CASSFPSGGNNEQFF. In DNA, the CDR3 is TGTGCCAGCAGCTTCCCTAGCGGGGGTAATAATGAGCAGTTCTTC.

This clone was counted between two and nine times. This chain uses TRBV29-1 with TRBJ2-3; 9 positions agree with TRBD1. Germline lookup yields CDR1 SQVTM and CDR2 ANQGSEA. The V segment lost 3 bases and the J segment 8 bases; nucleotides outside the gene matches: 15. This CDR3 region has 16 residues. The CDR3 is CSVDRRQGDAQGTQYF. The CDR3 region has the DNA TGCAGCGTTGATAGGCGACAGGGGGACGCACAGGGTACGCAGTATTTT.

The genes are TRBV18 and TRBJ1-6; possible D gene TRBD1, 6 bases. Germline assignment: CDR1 KGHSH and CDR2 LQKENI. This CDR3 contains 14 residues. The V end lost 5 bases, the J end lost 13 bases, and 18 bases lay between the germline ends. The CDR3 loop is CASSAQQGEVPLHF. CDR3 nucleotides: TGTGCCAGCTCAGCCCAACAGGGAGAGGTGCCCCTCCACTTT.